This T cell receptor (beta chain) came from a study of CD8+ T cells in alopecia areata. The study, taken as a whole, reports: Affected scalp, especially in alopecia totalis/universalis, had a higher clonality than normal scalp did.

The germline V and J ends were trimmed by 3 bases and 8 bases, with 8 bases remaining between them. Germline-derived CDR1 and CDR2 are DFQATT and SNEGSKA (reference sequence). The CDR3 loop spans 11 amino acids. Specified treatment: oral pan-JAK inhibitor, 5-10 mg twice daily. After isolation, RNA underwent reverse transcription to generate cDNA as the sequencing template. Clones were sequenced by immunoSEQ multiplex PCR, and TCRdb holds only the in-frame ones, with some missing. The table has about 220,000 clones, 50% to 60% seen once. Comment on this clone: Antigen specificity is unknown.

This TCR came from a human donor with alopecia areata. The rearrangement joins TRBV20-1 to TRBJ2-1; D uncertain. The input for sequencing was CD4+ T cells sorted from blood, taken at week 4, from a patient treated with tofacitinib. CDR3 in amino acids: CSARGIYEQFF. CDR3 DNA: TGCAGTGCTAGGGGGATTTATGAGCAGTTCTTC.